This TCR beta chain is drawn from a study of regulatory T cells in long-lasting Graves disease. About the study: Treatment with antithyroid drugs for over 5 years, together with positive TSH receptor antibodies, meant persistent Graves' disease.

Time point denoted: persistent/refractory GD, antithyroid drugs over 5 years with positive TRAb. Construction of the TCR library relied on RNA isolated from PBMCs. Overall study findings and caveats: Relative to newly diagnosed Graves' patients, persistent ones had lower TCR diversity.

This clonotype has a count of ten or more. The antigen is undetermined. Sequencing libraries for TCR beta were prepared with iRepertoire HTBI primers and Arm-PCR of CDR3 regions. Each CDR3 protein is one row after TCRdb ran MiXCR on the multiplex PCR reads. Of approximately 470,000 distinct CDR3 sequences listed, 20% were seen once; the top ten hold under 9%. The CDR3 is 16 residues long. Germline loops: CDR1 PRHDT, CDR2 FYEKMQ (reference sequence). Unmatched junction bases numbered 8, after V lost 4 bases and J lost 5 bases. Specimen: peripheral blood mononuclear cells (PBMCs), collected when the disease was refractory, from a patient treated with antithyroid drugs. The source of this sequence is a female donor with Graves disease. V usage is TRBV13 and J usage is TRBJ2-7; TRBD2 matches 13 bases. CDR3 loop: CASSWRGGLAGDEQYF. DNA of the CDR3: TGTGCCAGCAGCTGGAGAGGTGGACTAGCGGGAGACGAGCAGTACTTC.